This T cell receptor beta chain was captured in a study of CD8+ T cells in alopecia areata. About the research overall: Among treated patients, severity was scored by affected scalp area percentage.

Germline assignment: CDR1 SGHDT and CDR2 YYEEEE. The CDR3 consists of 16 residues. V dropped 0 bases and J dropped 5; count of bases not matched to a gene: 3. Extracted RNA was reverse transcribed into cDNA, the sequencing template. TCRdb keeps only in-frame clones here, not all; method: immunoSEQ multiplex PCR. This sample has under 200,000 clones, with less than 70% found just once. With regard to this clone: What it recognizes is unknown.

Study results and limitations: Patients shared TCRs less clearly than mice did, possibly for HLA-related reasons. Clonality was higher in lesional than normal scalp, especially in alopecia totalis/universalis. Numerous clones, expanded in lesions, remained in scalp and blood during tofacitinib.

Described treatment: oral pan-JAK inhibitor, 5-10 mg twice daily. V is TRBV5-6 and J is TRBJ2-5; TRBD2 aligns across 14 bases. The sequencing used CD4+ T cells sorted from blood, collected at week 24, from a patient treated with tofacitinib. The clonotype comes from a human donor with alopecia areata. As DNA, the CDR3 is TGTGCCAGCAGCTTGGGACTAGCGGGGGGGCCCGAGACCCAGTACTTC. This codes for CASSLGLAGGPETQYF.